These 23 T cell receptor beta chains were sequenced from one sample in a study of blood T cell repertoires in COVID-19. Assay used: immunoSEQ multiplex PCR; TCRdb lists only in-frame clones, some missing. The sample yields 200,000 to 250,000 clones, about 76% seen once. Input material: PBMCs or T cells enriched from blood (not recorded which). The source of these receptors is a woman aged 45-65 years with acute COVID-19.

The V gene is TRBV9, the J gene TRBJ1-6, with a weak D call TRBD1 (6 bases). The CDR3 length is 17 residues. CDR1 is SGDLS, CDR2 YYNGEE, per germline. V lost 4 bases, J lost 0 bases, and 14 bases lay in between. CDR3 sequence: CASSTGRGSSYNSPLHF. The CDR3 DNA reads as TGTGCCAGCAGCACAGGGCGGGGGAGCTCCTATAATTCACCCCTCCACTTT. The variable domain in full, completed from reference TRBV9 and TRBJ1-6, reads DSGVTQTPKHLITATGQRVTLRCSPRSGDLSVYWYQQSLDQGLQFLIQYYNGEERAKGNILERFSAQQFPDLHSELNLSSLELGDSALYFCASSTGRGSSYNSPLHFGNGTRLTVT.

The chain recombines TRBV7-2 with TRBJ1-4; D not resolved. V lost 1 base and J 2 bases, leaving 8 bases between the germline ends. The germline V gene has CDR1 SGHTA and CDR2 FQGNSA. The CDR3 length is 15 residues. CDR3 region: CASSLGGRTNEKLFF. As DNA, the CDR3 is TGTGCCAGCAGCTTAGGTGGGAGGACTAATGAAAAACTGTTTTTT.

The V and J genes are TRBV6-6 and TRBJ1-1, with D possibly matching TRBD1 (6 bases). The length of the CDR3 is 15 residues. The germline V and J ends were trimmed by 4 bases and 0 bases, with 12 bases remaining between them. Per the germline V gene, CDR1 is MNHNY and CDR2 is SVGAGI (reference sequence). The CDR3 bases are TGTGCCAGCAGTTCCAGGACAGCCATGAACACTGAAGCTTTCTTT. This translates into CASSSRTAMNTEAFF.

A few counts support this clone. The CDR3 is CASKAESNTEAFF. CDR3 coding DNA: TGTGCCAGCAAGGCGGAGTCGAACACTGAAGCTTTCTTT. The rearrangement joins TRBV2 to TRBJ1-1; D is undetermined. Between the trimmed V and J ends, which lost 7 bases and 1 base, there was a span of 10 bases. Germline V gene sequence: CDR1 SNHLY, CDR2 FYNNEI. The CDR3 runs 13 residues.

The J gene is TRBJ2-7, the V gene TRBV3-1 (or the pseudogene TRBV3-2), with a weak D call TRBD1 (5 bases). Germline V gene data show CDR1 as LGHDT and CDR2 as YNNKEL (reference sequence). The CDR3 is made up of 15 amino acids. V shed 0 bases and J shed 2 bases, with 11 bases lying between them. This CDR3 reads CASSQERGKTYEQYF. DNA for the CDR3: TGTGCCAGCAGCCAAGAAAGGGGTAAAACCTACGAGCAGTACTTC.

The genes are TRBV10-3 and TRBJ2-2; a possible D gene is TRBD1 (6 bases). V dropped 6 bases and J dropped 3 bases, with 11 bases sitting between them. Germline lookup yields CDR1 ENHRY and CDR2 SYGVKD. The CDR3 is 14 amino acids. The CDR3 sequence: CAIRRQDYTGELFF. The CDR3 DNA reads as TGTGCCATCAGACGACAGGACTACACCGGGGAGCTGTTTTTT.

The V call is TRBV3-1 (or the pseudogene TRBV3-2), the J call TRBJ2-7, with D maybe TRBD2 (6 bases). Germline V gene lookup returns CDR1 LGHDT and CDR2 YNNKEL (reference sequence). The V end lost 4 bases, the J end lost 2 bases, and 21 bases lay between the germline ends. The CDR3 extends over 17 amino acids. This chain's CDR3 is CASSRPAGGLDTYEQYF. CDR3 coding DNA: TGTGCCAGCAGCCGCCCAGCCGGGGGATTAGATACCTACGAGCAGTACTTC.

The V gene is TRBV28, the J gene TRBJ1-4; D not certain. Trimming took off 2 bases at V and 8 bases at J, with 12 bases between the two ends. CDR1 and CDR2 from the germline V gene are MDHEN and SYDVKM. The CDR3 totals 14 residues. CDR3 residues: CASSLPERWEKLFF. CDR3 in DNA: TGTGCCAGCAGTTTACCGGAGCGTTGGGAAAAACTGTTTTTT.

The rearrangement joins TRBV6-2 or TRBV6-3 to TRBJ2-1; TRBD2 aligns across 9 bases. CDR3 length: 16 residues. V lost 2 bases and J lost 6; bases outside the gene matches: 8. Per the germline V gene, CDR1 is MNHEY and CDR2 is SVGEGT. The CDR3 here is CASSYGREGFINEQFF. CDR3 DNA: TGTGCCAGCAGTTACGGGCGGGAGGGCTTTATCAATGAGCAGTTCTTC.

This clone has more than one count but fewer than ten. The rearrangement links TRBV19 to TRBJ1-1, with 12 bases fitting TRBD1. The V gene's germline CDR1 is LNHDA and CDR2 SQIVND (reference sequence). The trim removed 3 bases at V and 5 bases at J, leaving 4 bases unmatched. The CDR3 sequence is 15 residues long. CDR3 sequence reads: CASSIGTGGSTEAFF. CDR3 coding DNA: TGTGCCAGTAGTATTGGGACAGGGGGCTCAACTGAAGCTTTCTTT.

This clone came up once. The V and J genes are TRBV19 and TRBJ2-3; weak D call: TRBD2 (7 bases). V was shortened by 3 bases and J by 0 bases, with 10 bases between the two germline ends. Germline V gene lookup returns CDR1 LNHDA and CDR2 SQIVND (reference sequence). The CDR3 spans 15 residues. CDR3 DNA: TGTGCCAGTAGTATTGGGGGGGGCAGCACAGATACGCAGTATTTT. Translation gives CASSIGGGSTDTQYF.

The sample holds a few counts of this clone. J is TRBJ2-1 and V is TRBV11-2; D perhaps matches TRBD2 (6 bases). The V end was cut by 10 bases, the J end by 8 bases, with 15 bases between. CDR3 length: 12 residues. Per germline, CDR1 SGHAT and CDR2 FQNNGV. CDR3 bases: TGTGCCACTCGGGCGGGGTTCGATGAGCAGTTCTTC. It encodes CATRAGFDEQFF.

The rearrangement links TRBV7-2 to TRBJ1-1; tentative D call: TRBD1 (6 bases). V dropped 1 base and J dropped 0 bases, with 9 bases sitting between them. The CDR3 extends over 15 amino acids. Per the germline V gene, CDR1 is SGHTA and CDR2 is FQGNSA. CDR3 protein: CASSLGGQMNTEAFF. DNA of the CDR3: TGTGCCAGCAGCTTAGGCGGACAGATGAACACTGAAGCTTTCTTT.

The V call is TRBV19, the J call TRBJ2-3; D remains unclear. Deletions cut 2 bases from V and 6 bases from J, with 6 bases between. CDR1 is LNHDA, CDR2 SQIVND, per germline (reference sequence). CDR3 length: 12 amino acids. The CDR3: CASSITPDTQYF. CDR3 coding DNA: TGTGCCAGTAGTATAACTCCGGATACGCAGTATTTT. Variable domain in full (rest from reference TRBV19 and TRBJ2-3): DGGITQSPKYLFRKEGQNVTLSCEQNLNHDAMYWYRQDPGQGLRLIYYSQIVNDFQKGDIAEGYSVSREKKESFPLTVTSAQKNPTAFYLCASSITPDTQYFGPGTRLTVL.

The J gene is TRBJ1-1, the V gene TRBV19; tentative D call: TRBD1 (5 bases). The CDR3 is 13 residues long. V lost 5 bases, J lost 6 bases, and 13 bases lay in between. The germline gives CDR1 LNHDA, CDR2 SQIVND (reference sequence). The CDR3 is CASSPQGVAEAFF. The CDR3 bases are TGTGCCAGTAGTCCTCAGGGTGTCGCTGAAGCTTTCTTT.

This clone was detected only once. The chain uses TRBV6-1 and TRBJ1-5, with D maybe TRBD1 (5 bases). The ends were cut back, 4 bases at V and 6 bases at J, with 25 bases in the middle. The CDR3 length is 18 residues. The germline CDR1 and CDR2 sequences are MNHNS and SASEGT. The CDR3 sequence: CASSAYDSVHLPCQPQHF. The CDR3 DNA reads TGTGCCAGCAGTGCATACGACAGTGTCCACTTGCCATGTCAGCCCCAGCATTTT.

The chain combines TRBV4-1 with TRBJ2-3; D is possibly TRBD2 (5 bases). Trimming took 1 base from V and 3 from J, leaving 17 bases between them. Germline-derived CDR1 and CDR2 are MGHRA and YSYEKL. CDR3 length equals 17 residues. The CDR3 spells CASSQGLAGYITDTQYF. CDR3 nucleotide sequence: TGCGCCAGCAGCCAAGGGCTAGCTGGGTATATAACAGATACGCAGTATTTT.

The chain couples TRBV27 to TRBJ2-7, with 9 positions matching TRBD2. V shed 1 base, J shed 0 bases, and the junction held 13 bases outside the gene matches. CDR1 and CDR2 from the germline V gene are MNHEY and SMNVEV (reference sequence). The CDR3 loop spans 19 amino acids. In DNA form, the CDR3 reads TGTGCCAGCAGTTTATTGGGTAGCGGGAGTCCCAATAGCTCCTACGAGCAGTACTTC. This codes for CASSLLGSGSPNSSYEQYF.

The J gene is TRBJ1-2, the V gene TRBV28; unclear D gene. This CDR3 is 17 amino acids long. From germline, CDR1 is MDHEN and CDR2 SYDVKM. Trimming took 3 bases from V and 0 from J, leaving 17 bases between them. The CDR3 nucleotides read TGTGCCAGCAGTTTTTTGCACTTTTCTCCCTCTAACTATGGCTACACCTTC. This codes for CASSFLHFSPSNYGYTF.

V usage is TRBV7-3 and J usage is TRBJ1-5; weak D call: TRBD1 (5 bases). CDR3 length: 17 residues. V lost 1 base, J lost 1 base, and 14 bases lay in between. Germline-derived CDR1 and CDR2 are SGHTA and FQGTGA. CDR3 nucleotides: TGTGCCAGCAGCTTAATCAAAACAGGATTGAGCAATCAGCCCCAGCATTTT. This sequence encodes CASSLIKTGLSNQPQHF.

For the CDR3, the DNA is TGTGCCAGCAGTTTCCCCCAGGGAGATACGCAGTATTTT. As protein: CASSFPQGDTQYF. The chain is built from TRBV28 and TRBJ2-3, with D perhaps matching TRBD1 (5 bases). V lost 3 bases, J lost 5 bases, and 9 bases lay in between. This CDR3 has 13 residues. CDR1 and CDR2 (germline): MDHEN, SYDVKM.

This clone was recorded a few times. The chain has TRBV28 and TRBJ1-5; D call uncertain. The CDR3 is 15 amino acids. Germline V lookup: CDR1 MDHEN, CDR2 SYDVKM. V gave up 2 bases and J gave up 1 base, with 9 bases separating them. The CDR3 sequence: CASSLLTVSNQPQHF. The CDR3 coding sequence is TGTGCCAGCAGTTTACTTACAGTAAGCAATCAGCCCCAGCATTTT. Full variable domain (remainder filled in from reference TRBV28 and TRBJ1-5): DVKVTQSSRYLVKRTGEKVFLECVQDMDHENMFWYRQDPGLGLRLIYFSYDVKMKEKGDIPEGYSVSREKKERFSLILESASTNQTSMYLCASSLLTVSNQPQHFGDGTRLSIL.

The chain couples TRBV18 to TRBJ1-1, with TRBD1 matching over 7 bases. Losses at the gene ends were 3 bases for V and 3 bases for J; bases not matched to a gene: 7. In germline, CDR1 is KGHSH, CDR2 LQKENI. This CDR3 has 15 residues. This CDR3 is CASSPPTGSYTEAFF. CDR3 bases: TGTGCCAGCTCACCCCCGACAGGGTCTTACACTGAAGCTTTCTTT.